A single sample gave rise to the 32 T cell receptor beta chains below, sequenced in a study of radiotherapy plus CTLA-4 blockade in lung cancer. Repertoires were generated with immunoSEQ multiplex PCR, while TCRdb's copy carries only in-frame clones and drops some. The sample includes approximately 98,000 clones, around 83% of them seen just once. Source: peripheral blood, taken from a patient treated with radiotherapy plus ipilimumab. These receptors came from a human donor with non-small cell lung cancer who had a partial response to radiotherapy plus ipilimumab.

The chain carries TRBV7-9 and TRBJ2-2, with no clear D. CDR1 is SEHNR and CDR2 is FQNEAQ in the germline V gene (reference sequence). The germline V and J ends were trimmed by 3 bases and 3 bases, with 8 bases remaining between them. The CDR3 is 14 residues long. The CDR3 sequence: CASSFSSDTGELFF. For the CDR3, the DNA is TGTGCCAGCAGCTTCTCGAGCGACACCGGGGAGCTGTTTTTT.

This clone was seen a handful of times. This chain links TRBV29-1 with TRBJ2-3; possibly TRBD1 for D (7 bases). Germline V CDR1 and CDR2: SQVTM, ANQGSEA. Trimming removed 8 bases from V and 0 bases from J, with 21 bases in between. The CDR3 length is 16 residues. DNA of the CDR3: TGCAGCTCCCGGGGGATACAGGGGAGGAGCACAGATACGCAGTATTTT. Protein product: CSSRGIQGRSTDTQYF.

This chain uses TRBV25-1 with TRBJ2-1; 8 bases match TRBD1. There are 15 residues in the CDR3. The germline V gene encodes CDR1 MGHDK and CDR2 SYGVNS. V trimming: 6 bases; J trimming: 5 bases; junction bases outside the gene matches: 9. This CDR3 reads CASSDPGTGDNEQFF. CDR3 coding DNA: TGTGCCAGCAGCGATCCCGGGACAGGAGACAATGAGCAGTTCTTC.

The chain recombines TRBV28 with TRBJ2-3; 8 bases agree with TRBD1. Germline values: CDR1 MDHEN, CDR2 SYDVKM. The CDR3 runs to 16 residues. The J segment lost 1 base and the V segment lost 4 bases, leaving 7 bases of the junction unmatched. CDR3 bases: TGTGCCAGCAGTTCAAATGGACAGGGCGGCACAGATACGCAGTATTTT. Its protein is CASSSNGQGGTDTQYF.

The J gene is TRBJ2-7, the V gene TRBV6-1; D might be TRBD1 (5 bases). The germline V and J ends were trimmed by 6 bases and 3 bases, with 9 bases remaining between them. CDR1 and CDR2 (germline): MNHNS, SASEGT. This CDR3 has 12 amino acids. CDR3 coding DNA: TGTGCCAGCAGCCCAAGGGGCTACGAGCAGTACTTC. Residues: CASSPRGYEQYF.

The genes are TRBV28 and TRBJ1-1; perhaps TRBD1 as D (5 bases). Germline CDR1 MDHEN, CDR2 SYDVKM. This CDR3 is 14 amino acids long. The V end lost 6 bases, the J end lost 7 bases, and 18 bases lay between the germline ends. CDR3 region: CASSFPSATVEAFF. CDR3 coding DNA: TGTGCCAGCAGCTTCCCATCGGCGACAGTTGAAGCTTTCTTT. Looking up the rest from reference TRBV28 and TRBJ1-1 gives the full variable domain: DVKVTQSSRYLVKRTGEKVFLECVQDMDHENMFWYRQDPGLGLRLIYFSYDVKMKEKGDIPEGYSVSREKKERFSLILESASTNQTSMYLCASSFPSATVEAFFGQGTRLTVV.

The V call is TRBV28, the J call TRBJ2-5; the D is unclear. Germline loops: CDR1 MDHEN, CDR2 SYDVKM. CDR3 length: 12 residues. Trimming cost V 6 bases and J 2 bases, with 7 bases left between them. This chain's CDR3 is CASRAIQETQYF. CDR3 sequence (DNA): TGTGCCAGCAGAGCTATTCAAGAGACCCAGTACTTC.

V and J are TRBV5-8 and TRBJ2-7; 10 bases match TRBD1. V shed 3 bases, J shed 1 base, and the junction held 7 bases outside the gene matches. Germline CDR1 is SGHTS and CDR2 is YDEGEE. The CDR3 is 16 residues long. In DNA, the CDR3 is TGTGCCAGCAGCTCTTTCAGGACAGGGGGATCCTACGAGCAGTACTTC. Protein sequence: CASSSFRTGGSYEQYF.

The genes are TRBV6-6 and TRBJ1-4; 10 bases fit TRBD1. The V segment lost 5 bases and the J segment 3 bases; nucleotides outside the gene matches: 3. CDR1 and CDR2 from the germline V gene are MNHNY and SVGAGI (reference sequence). This CDR3 region has 15 residues. CDR3 in DNA: TGTGCCAGCAGTCTGGGACAGGGGCCTAATGAAAAACTGTTTTTT. Protein sequence: CASSLGQGPNEKLFF.

This clone was observed once. Its ends do not fully match the called genes, so a read error is possible. The chain couples TRBV5-1 to TRBJ1-1, with a tentative D call TRBD1 (6 bases). Germline V gene sequence: CDR1 SGHRS, CDR2 YFSETQ. This CDR3 has 15 residues. The CDR3 sequence: CASSLSGTLNTEAFF. CDR3 sequence (DNA): TGTGCCAGCAGCTTGTCAGGGACACTGAACACTGAAGCTTTCTTT.

The V gene is TRBV28, the J gene TRBJ1-2; D ambiguous. Germline CDR1 reads MDHEN; CDR2 reads SYDVKM. V was shortened by 6 bases and J by 4 bases, with 27 bases between the two germline ends. The CDR3 spans 18 residues. The CDR3 sequence: CASSPTEGGRALGYGYTF. CDR3 coding DNA: TGTGCCAGCAGCCCTACAGAAGGTGGCAGAGCTCTCGGCTATGGCTACACCTTC.

Details on this clone: The junction and the germline gene differ at one end; a read error may be behind it. The chain couples TRBV19 to TRBJ1-2; D is possibly TRBD1 (6 bases). In germline, CDR1 is LNHDA, CDR2 SQIVND (reference sequence). The CDR3 is 13 amino acids. CDR3 DNA sequence: TGTGCCAGTACCTTGACAGGAGGTTATGGCCACACCTTC. This translates into CASTLTGGYGHTF.

The gene calls are TRBV7-3 and TRBJ2-3; D might be TRBD2 (5 bases). Germline V gives CDR1 SGHTA, CDR2 FQGTGA. The germline V and J ends were trimmed by 2 bases and 0 bases, with 12 bases remaining between them. There are 16 residues in the CDR3. The CDR3 is CASSLEPSGSTDTQYF. The CDR3 DNA reads as TGTGCCAGCAGCTTAGAACCAAGCGGAAGCACAGATACGCAGTATTTT.

V usage is TRBV2 and J usage is TRBJ2-7, with 12 bases fitting TRBD2. CDR3 length equals 14 residues. Germline CDR1 and CDR2: SNHLY and FYNNEI. V lost 7 bases and J lost 7; bases outside the gene matches: 8. The CDR3, as DNA: TGTGCCAGCAACGTACTAGCGGGAGGAAGGGAGCAGTACTTC. Translation gives CASNVLAGGREQYF.

By frequency in the sample, this clone is medium-sized. This chain links TRBV29-1 with TRBJ1-1, with 12 bases that match TRBD1. V was clipped by 6 bases and J by 10 bases; unmatched bases: 9. The germline V gene encodes CDR1 SQVTM and CDR2 ANQGSEA. The CDR3 has 13 residues. In DNA form, the CDR3 reads TGCAGCGTCGAGGGACAGGGGGCAGAGGGAGCTTTCTTT. This gives the protein CSVEGQGAEGAFF.

The chain is built from TRBV15 and TRBJ2-2; 8 bases are a match to TRBD1. CDR3 length equals 16 residues. Germline V CDR1 and CDR2: LNHNV, YYDKDF (reference sequence). The ends lost 4 bases at V and 7 bases at J; junction bases unmatched: 11. This CDR3 reads CATSNRQQGVGGELFF. The CDR3, as DNA: TGTGCCACCAGCAACCGTCAACAGGGGGTCGGCGGGGAGCTGTTTTTT.

This clone was seen once. The chain couples TRBV5-1 to TRBJ1-1, with TRBD1 matching over 10 bases. This CDR3 is built from 15 residues. V was pared by 4 bases and J by 5 bases, with 8 bases of the junction left unmatched. The germline CDR1 and CDR2 sequences are SGHRS and YFSETQ. Here the CDR3 reads CASSPTDRGVTEAFF. The CDR3 DNA reads as TGCGCCAGCAGCCCCACGGACAGGGGGGTAACTGAAGCTTTCTTT.

The chain uses TRBV7-3 and TRBJ2-2; D uncertain. CDR1 is SGHTA, CDR2 FQGTGA, per germline. Trimming shortened V by 5 bases and J by 2 bases, and 15 bases separated the two germline ends. The CDR3 is 16 amino acids. Here the CDR3 reads CASSRDGGVNTGELFF. The CDR3, as DNA: TGTGCCAGCAGCCGTGATGGCGGAGTTAACACCGGGGAGCTGTTTTTT.

For the CDR3, the DNA is TGTGCCAGCAGCTCGACAGGGGGCTTGGGCTACACCTTC. Translating gives CASSSTGGLGYTF. The chain is built from TRBV11-3 and TRBJ1-2; the match to TRBD1 covers 10 bases. The CDR3 extends over 13 amino acids. Germline loops: CDR1 SGHNT, CDR2 YENEEA. The V gene end was trimmed by 4 bases and the J gene end by 8 bases; junction bases not matched to a gene: 4.

The chain is built from TRBV18 and TRBJ1-5; D unclear. The V and J ends lost 3 bases and 0 bases respectively, with 9 bases between them. Germline assignment: CDR1 KGHSH and CDR2 LQKENI. The CDR3 sequence is 15 residues long. This CDR3 is CASSPAGNSNQPQHF. CDR3 bases: TGTGCCAGCTCACCTGCGGGAAATAGCAATCAGCCCCAGCATTTT.

The chain employs TRBV11-2 and TRBJ2-3; 10 bases line up with TRBD1. V shed 0 bases and J 2 bases; nucleotides not matched to a gene: 14. The germline V gene has CDR1 SGHAT and CDR2 FQNNGV. CDR3 length equals 20 residues. The CDR3: CASSLDRDRGSPIFTDTQYF. DNA of the CDR3: TGTGCCAGCAGCTTAGATCGGGACAGGGGTTCCCCAATATTCACAGATACGCAGTATTTT.

The chain carries TRBV2 and TRBJ2-3; 8 bases align to TRBD2. Per germline, CDR1 SNHLY and CDR2 FYNNEI. The length of the CDR3 is 16 residues. V shed 6 bases and J 3 bases; nucleotides not matched to a gene: 11. CDR3 coding DNA: TGTGCCAGCAGGGTCGGGAGGGCCCAGAGGACAGATACGCAGTATTTT. Its protein is CASRVGRAQRTDTQYF.

The rearrangement uses TRBV28 and TRBJ1-2; D gene uncertain. The ends were cut back, 2 bases at V and 2 bases at J, with 12 bases in the middle. The CDR3 spans 15 residues. Looked up from germline, CDR1 is MDHEN and CDR2 is SYDVKM. The DNA for the CDR3 is TGTGCCAGCAGTTTAATGAGGGAAGCAAACTATGGCTACACCTTC. It translates to CASSLMREANYGYTF.

V is TRBV29-1 and J is TRBJ2-3, with D uncertain. Germline CDR1 SQVTM, CDR2 ANQGSEA. The CDR3 covers 14 residues. With 7 bases removed from V and 1 base from J, the gap between germline ends came to 15 bases. The CDR3 DNA reads TGCAGCGGCCAGGCGACCCTTGGCACAGATACGCAGTATTTT. It specifies CSGQATLGTDTQYF.

The CDR3 region has the DNA TGTGCCAGCTCTCCAACCGGGACAGGGGAGAATGGCTACACCTTC. Translating gives CASSPTGTGENGYTF. The V call is TRBV18, the J call TRBJ1-2; TRBD1 matches at 10 bases. This CDR3 contains 15 residues. Looked up from germline, CDR1 is KGHSH and CDR2 is LQKENI. V shed 6 bases, J shed 6 bases, and the junction held 10 bases outside the gene matches.

This sequence joins TRBV7-6 and TRBJ2-1; 7 nucleotides line up with TRBD2. This CDR3 is built from 12 residues. The ends lost 5 bases at V and 10 bases at J; junction bases unmatched: 5. Germline-derived CDR1 and CDR2 are SGHVS and FNYEAQ. CDR3 nucleotide sequence: TGTGCCAGCAGCCTGAGGGAGGGCGAGCAGTTCTTC. Protein sequence: CASSLREGEQFF. The full variable domain, with the rest looked up from reference TRBV7-6 and TRBJ2-1, is GAGVSQSPRYKVTKRGQDVALRCDPISGHVSLYWYRQALGQGPEFLTYFNYEAQQDKSGLPNDRFSAERPEGSISTLTIQRTEQRDSAMYRCASSLREGEQFFGPGTRLTVL.

The J gene is TRBJ2-1, the V gene TRBV28, with 15 bases lining up with TRBD2. The CDR3 is 16 amino acids. V shed 8 bases, J shed 1 base, and the junction held 3 bases outside the gene matches. Germline-derived CDR1 and CDR2 are MDHEN and SYDVKM. The CDR3: CASVGLAGGSYNEQFF. The DNA for the CDR3 is TGTGCCAGCGTGGGACTAGCGGGAGGTTCCTACAATGAGCAGTTCTTC.

A note on this clone: One end of the junction fails to match germline, which may point to a read error. The chain carries TRBV27 and TRBJ2-7, with 7 nucleotides matching TRBD1. Germline loops: CDR1 MNHEY, CDR2 SMNVEV (reference sequence). This CDR3 is 14 amino acids long. CDR3 coding DNA: TGTGCCGGCAGCCGCCGGGACAGTTCCTACGAGCAGTACTTC. It encodes CAGSRRDSSYEQYF.

V and J are TRBV7-9 and TRBJ1-2; TRBD1 aligns across 9 bases. The germline V gene has CDR1 SEHNR and CDR2 FQNEAQ (reference sequence). The CDR3 covers 17 residues. The V gene end was trimmed by 1 base and the J gene end by 2 bases; junction bases not matched to a gene: 8. For the CDR3, the DNA is TGTGCCAGCAGCTTAGACGAGTGGACAGGGGCGAACTATGGCTACACCTTC. It translates to CASSLDEWTGANYGYTF. The full variable domain, its missing parts supplied by reference TRBV7-9 and TRBJ1-2, is DTGVSQNPRHKITKRGQNVTFRCDPISEHNRLYWYRQTLGQGPEFLTYFQNEAQLEKSRLLSDRFSAERPKGSFSTLEIQRTEQGDSAMYLCASSLDEWTGANYGYTFGSGTRLTVV.

The rearrangement links TRBV9 to TRBJ1-2; a possible D gene is TRBD1 (5 bases). Deletions cut 4 bases from V and 9 bases from J, with 22 bases between. CDR1 and CDR2 (germline): SGDLS, YYNGEE. CDR3 size: 15 residues. The CDR3 coding sequence is TGTGCCAGCAGCCCCCTGGGGCAGGAACCTATGCGCTACACCTTC. Protein product: CASSPLGQEPMRYTF.

The chain is built from TRBV7-9 and TRBJ2-7, with 10 bases fitting TRBD2. This CDR3 comprises 14 residues. Trimming took 7 bases from V and 4 from J; bases not matched to a gene: 7. Per the germline V gene, CDR1 is SEHNR and CDR2 is FQNEAQ (reference sequence). The CDR3 DNA sequence: TGTGCCAGCACCCTTGCTAGCGGGGGTTACGAGCAGTACTTC. Translated: CASTLASGGYEQYF. The full variable domain, its missing parts supplied by reference TRBV7-9 and TRBJ2-7, is DTGVSQNPRHKITKRGQNVTFRCDPISEHNRLYWYRQTLGQGPEFLTYFQNEAQLEKSRLLSDRFSAERPKGSFSTLEIQRTEQGDSAMYLCASTLASGGYEQYFGPGTRLTVT.

The chain carries TRBV2 and TRBJ2-1, with 7 bases fitting TRBD2. V dropped 6 bases and J dropped 0; count of bases not matched to a gene: 8. The CDR3 runs 16 residues. Germline CDR1 SNHLY, CDR2 FYNNEI. Here the CDR3 DNA reads TGTGCCAGCAGACGGGACTACCCGAGCTCCTACAATGAGCAGTTCTTC. It specifies CASRRDYPSSYNEQFF.